Listed here is a single T cell receptor (beta chain). The sample comes from a study of blood T cell repertoires in COVID-19. Study details: Spain, Italy and the United States supplied samples that represented acute and convalescent COVID-19. The analysed material was cDNA or gDNA that came from T cells, B-cell-depleted T cells, or PBMCs.

The CDR3 runs 15 residues. Trimming took 6 bases from V and 0 from J; bases not matched to a gene: 7. Germline assignment: CDR1 MNHEY and CDR2 SVGAGI. The authors' processing: Amplification with reference gene primers provided the estimates of nucleated cell counts. Clones were sequenced by immunoSEQ multiplex PCR, and TCRdb holds only the in-frame ones, with some missing. The D gene and trimming were derived from the DNA, and the V and J assignments and clone size from that table. The data hold about 210,000 clones, with around nine tenths observed a single time. The sample comprised peripheral blood. V gene TRBV6-5 combines with J gene TRBJ1-1, with 7 bases aligning to TRBD1. The TCR comes from a man between 60 and 75 years old who had recovered from COVID-19. As DNA, the CDR3 is TGTGCCAGCAGAGGCTTGGACAGGATGAACACTGAAGCTTTCTTT. Protein: CASRGLDRMNTEAFF.